A selection of T cell receptor beta chains follows, all from one sample in a study of OX40 agonist ivuxolimab in advanced cancers. Repertoires were generated with immunoSEQ multiplex PCR, while TCRdb's copy carries only in-frame clones and drops some. The sample carries around 30,000 clones, 88% recorded once. The input for sequencing was CD4+ or CD8+ T cells sorted from blood, taken in a trial of the OX40 agonist ivuxolimab. These receptors all come from an adult with an advanced solid tumor such as melanoma, head and neck, liver or kidney cancer. Each CDR3 is given with its conserved first and last residue. Fields, in order: V gene, D gene, J gene, clone size, CDR3 DNA, CDR3 protein. D genes are given only for firm matches. The size of a clone is reported for some rows only, either as once, few or many, or as a class for expanded clones.

>TRBV7-8|NA|TRBJ1-1|NA
TGTGCCACCAGGACGGTGAACACTGAAGCTTTCTTT
CATRTVNTEAFF
>TRBV6-5|TRBD1|TRBJ2-7|NA
TGTGCCAGCATCTCGACAGGGGGCAATGGCGAGCAGTACTTC
CASISTGGNGEQYF
>TRBV29-1|NA|TRBJ2-3|NA
TGCAGCGTTCTCAGGGGCAGCACAGATACGCAGTATTTT
CSVLRGSTDTQYF
>TRBV19|TRBD1|TRBJ1-4|NA
TGTGCCAGTAGCGCCACAGGGGGCGGCGGGGAAAAACTGTTTTTT
CASSATGGGGEKLFF
>TRBV2|NA|TRBJ1-3|NA
TGTGCCAGCAGTGATATAAATGGTGGAAACACCATATATTTT
CASSDINGGNTIYF
>TRBV28|NA|TRBJ1-4|NA
TGTGCCAGCGGGGGTTGGTCTAATGAAAAACTGTTTTTT
CASGGWSNEKLFF
>TRBV27|NA|TRBJ1-1|once
TGTGCCAGCAGTAAATCACTGGGACATTTTCAAGAAGCTTTCTTT
CASSKSLGHFQEAFF
>TRBV4-1|NA|TRBJ1-2|many
TGCGCCAGCAGCCAAGATGAGGCCCTGTATGGCTACACCTTC
CASSQDEALYGYTF
>TRBV9|TRBD2|TRBJ2-1|NA
TGTGCCAGCAGCACCGATGAAGCGGGGGATTACAATGAGCAGTTCTTC
CASSTDEAGDYNEQFF
>TRBV28|TRBD1|TRBJ1-1|NA
TGTGCCAGCAGCCTCGGGACAGGGGAAGAAACTGAAGCTTTCTTT
CASSLGTGEETEAFF
>TRBV7-9|NA|TRBJ2-7|NA
TGTGCCAGCAGCTTAGTAGGGGGGGAGCCCATCTACGAGCAGTACTTC
CASSLVGGEPIYEQYF
>TRBV2|NA|TRBJ1-2|NA
TGTGCCAGCAGTGTGTCAGGGGACGGCTACACCTTC
CASSVSGDGYTF
>TRBV9|TRBD1|TRBJ2-7|NA
TGTGCCAGCAGCGCCCAGGGGGCGCGGGCCGAGCAGTACTTC
CASSAQGARAEQYF
>TRBV27|TRBD2|TRBJ2-5|NA
TGTGCCAGCAGTTTAGGCGGGGGAACTCAAGAGACCCAGTACTTC
CASSLGGGTQETQYF
>TRBV29-1|NA|TRBJ2-5|NA
TGCAGCGTTGTAGAGCCGGAAGGAGGAAGAGGGACCCAGTACTTC
CSVVEPEGGRGTQYF
>TRBV27|TRBD2|TRBJ2-7|NA
TGTGCCAGCAGAATTAGCGGGTCCTACGAGGGGCAGTACTTC
CASRISGSYEGQYF
>TRBV6-1|NA|TRBJ1-2|NA
TGTGCCAGCACCGGAGGGGGGGGAAGTGGCTACACCTTC
CASTGGGGSGYTF
>TRBV4-2|TRBD2|TRBJ2-7|NA
TGTGCCAGCAGCCAATCTAGCGGGGGAGGAAACGAGCAGTACTTC
CASSQSSGGGNEQYF
>TRBV5-5|NA|TRBJ2-7|NA
TGTGCCAGCAGCTTGGAATGGGGACTGGACTTGTTC
CASSLEWGLDLF
>TRBV4-1|TRBD2|TRBJ2-7|NA
TGCGCCAGCAGCCACAAGGTGGAGCGGGGGGGCTCCTACGAGCAGTACTTC
CASSHKVERGGSYEQYF
>TRBV4-2|TRBD2|TRBJ2-1|NA
TGTGCCAGCAGCCAAGGAGGAGCGGGGGGTACTAATGAGCAGTTCTTC
CASSQGGAGGTNEQFF
>TRBV19|NA|TRBJ2-2|many
TGTGCCAGTAGATCCATTTCCGCGAACACCGGGGAGCTGTTTTTT
CASRSISANTGELFF